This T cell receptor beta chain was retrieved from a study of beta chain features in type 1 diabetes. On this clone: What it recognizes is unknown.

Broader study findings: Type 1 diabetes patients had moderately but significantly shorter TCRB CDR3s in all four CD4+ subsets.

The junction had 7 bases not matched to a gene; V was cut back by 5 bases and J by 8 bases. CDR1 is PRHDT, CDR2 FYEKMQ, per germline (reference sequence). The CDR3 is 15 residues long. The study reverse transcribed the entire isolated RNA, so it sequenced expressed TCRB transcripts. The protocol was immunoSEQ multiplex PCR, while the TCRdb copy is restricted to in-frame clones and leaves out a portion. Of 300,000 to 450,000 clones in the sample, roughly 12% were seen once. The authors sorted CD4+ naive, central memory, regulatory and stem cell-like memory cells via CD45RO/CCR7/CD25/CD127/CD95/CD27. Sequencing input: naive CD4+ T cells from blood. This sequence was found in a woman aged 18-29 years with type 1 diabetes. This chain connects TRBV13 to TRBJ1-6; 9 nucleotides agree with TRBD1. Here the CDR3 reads CASSPMGQGHSPLHF. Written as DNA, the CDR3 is TGTGCCAGCAGCCCAATGGGACAGGGTCATTCACCCCTCCACTTT.